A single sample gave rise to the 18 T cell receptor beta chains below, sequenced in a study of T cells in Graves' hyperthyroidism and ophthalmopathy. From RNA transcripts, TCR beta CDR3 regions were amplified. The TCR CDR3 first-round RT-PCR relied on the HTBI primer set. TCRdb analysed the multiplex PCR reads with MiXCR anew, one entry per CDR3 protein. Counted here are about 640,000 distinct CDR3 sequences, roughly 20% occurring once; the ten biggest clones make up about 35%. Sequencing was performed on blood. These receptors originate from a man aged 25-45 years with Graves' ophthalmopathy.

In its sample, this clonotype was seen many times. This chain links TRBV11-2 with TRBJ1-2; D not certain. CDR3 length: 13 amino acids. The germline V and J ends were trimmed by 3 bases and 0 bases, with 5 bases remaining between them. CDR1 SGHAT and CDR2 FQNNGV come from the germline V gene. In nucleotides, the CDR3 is TGTGCCAGCAGCTTTCAATCTAACTATGGCTACACCTTC. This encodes CASSFQSNYGYTF.

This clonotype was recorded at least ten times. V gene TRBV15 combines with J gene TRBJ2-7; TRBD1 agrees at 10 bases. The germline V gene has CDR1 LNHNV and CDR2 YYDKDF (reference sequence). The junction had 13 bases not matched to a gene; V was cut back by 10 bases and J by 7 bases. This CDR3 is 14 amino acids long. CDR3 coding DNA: TGTGCCATCCGACAGACGGGACAGGGGACAGAGCAGTACTTC. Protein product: CAIRQTGQGTEQYF.

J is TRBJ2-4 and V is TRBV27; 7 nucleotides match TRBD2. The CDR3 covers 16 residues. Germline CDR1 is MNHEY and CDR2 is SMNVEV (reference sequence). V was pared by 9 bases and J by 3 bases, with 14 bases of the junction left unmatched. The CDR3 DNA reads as TGTGCCAGGCTAGGGGCATGGGGGGGATACAAAAACATTCAGTACTTC. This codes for CARLGAWGGYKNIQYF.

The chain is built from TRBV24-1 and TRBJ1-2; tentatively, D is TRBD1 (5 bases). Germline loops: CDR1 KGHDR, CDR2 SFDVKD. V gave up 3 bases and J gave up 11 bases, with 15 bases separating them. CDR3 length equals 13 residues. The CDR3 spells CATSDQGTFGYTF. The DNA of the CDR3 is TGTGCCACCAGTGATCAAGGGACCTTCGGGTACACCTTC.

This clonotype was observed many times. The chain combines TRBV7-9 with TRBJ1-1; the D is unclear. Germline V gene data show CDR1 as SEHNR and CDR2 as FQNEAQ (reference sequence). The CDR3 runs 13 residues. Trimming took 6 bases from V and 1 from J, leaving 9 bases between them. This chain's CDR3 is CASRSSENTEAFF. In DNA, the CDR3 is TGTGCCAGCAGATCCTCAGAGAACACTGAAGCTTTCTTT.

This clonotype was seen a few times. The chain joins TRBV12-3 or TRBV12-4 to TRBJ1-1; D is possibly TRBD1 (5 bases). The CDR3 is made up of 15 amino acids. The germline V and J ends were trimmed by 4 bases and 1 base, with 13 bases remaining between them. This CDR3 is CASSSRQRANTEAFF. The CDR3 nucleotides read TGTGCCAGCAGTTCGCGACAGAGGGCGAACACTGAAGCTTTCTTT.

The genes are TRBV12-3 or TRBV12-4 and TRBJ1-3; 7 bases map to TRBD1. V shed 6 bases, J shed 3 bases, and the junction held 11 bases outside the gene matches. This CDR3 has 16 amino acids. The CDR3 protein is CASSPIGGGSGNTIYF. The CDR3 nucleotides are TGTGCCAGCAGCCCAATAGGAGGGGGCAGTGGAAACACCATATATTTT.

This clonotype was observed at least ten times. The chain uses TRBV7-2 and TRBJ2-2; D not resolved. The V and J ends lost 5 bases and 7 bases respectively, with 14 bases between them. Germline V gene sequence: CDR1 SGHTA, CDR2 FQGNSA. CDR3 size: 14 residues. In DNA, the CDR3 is TGTGCCAGCAGCCCCCACGCAGAGGTCGGGGAGCTGTTTTTT. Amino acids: CASSPHAEVGELFF.

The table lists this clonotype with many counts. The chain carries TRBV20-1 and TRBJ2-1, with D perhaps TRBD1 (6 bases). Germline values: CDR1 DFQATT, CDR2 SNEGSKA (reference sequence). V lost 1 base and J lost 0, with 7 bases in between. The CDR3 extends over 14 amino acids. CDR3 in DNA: TGCAGTGCTAGAGGGACAGCCTCCTACAATGAGCAGTTCTTC. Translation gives CSARGTASYNEQFF.

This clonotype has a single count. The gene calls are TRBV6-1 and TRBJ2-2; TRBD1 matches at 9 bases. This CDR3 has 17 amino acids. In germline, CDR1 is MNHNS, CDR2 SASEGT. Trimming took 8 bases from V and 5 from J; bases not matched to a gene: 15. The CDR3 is CASFLGTGFGLTGELFF. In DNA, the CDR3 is TGTGCCAGCTTCCTCGGGACAGGGTTCGGCTTGACCGGGGAGCTGTTTTTT.

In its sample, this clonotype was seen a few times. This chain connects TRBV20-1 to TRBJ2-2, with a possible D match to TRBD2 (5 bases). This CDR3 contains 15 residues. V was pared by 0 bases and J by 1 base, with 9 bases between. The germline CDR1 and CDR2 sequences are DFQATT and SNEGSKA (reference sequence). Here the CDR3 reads CSARDLSGNTGELFF. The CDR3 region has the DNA TGCAGTGCTAGAGATCTGAGCGGGAACACCGGGGAGCTGTTTTTT.

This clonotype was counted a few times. CDR3 nucleotides: TGCGCCAGCAGCTTGAGACAGGGAACGGGCGAGCAGTACTTC. This codes for CASSLRQGTGEQYF. The V and J genes are TRBV5-1 and TRBJ2-7; 7 nucleotides align to TRBD1. Germline CDR1 and CDR2: SGHRS and YFSETQ. The CDR3 is 14 amino acids. Losses at the gene ends were 1 base for V and 6 bases for J; bases not matched to a gene: 7.

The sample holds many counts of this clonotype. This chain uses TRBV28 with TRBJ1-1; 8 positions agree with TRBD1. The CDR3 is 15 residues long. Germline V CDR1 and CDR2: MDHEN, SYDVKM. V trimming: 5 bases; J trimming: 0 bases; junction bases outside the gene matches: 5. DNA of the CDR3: TGTGCCAGCAGTCTACGGACAGGGCTGAACACTGAAGCTTTCTTT. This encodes CASSLRTGLNTEAFF.

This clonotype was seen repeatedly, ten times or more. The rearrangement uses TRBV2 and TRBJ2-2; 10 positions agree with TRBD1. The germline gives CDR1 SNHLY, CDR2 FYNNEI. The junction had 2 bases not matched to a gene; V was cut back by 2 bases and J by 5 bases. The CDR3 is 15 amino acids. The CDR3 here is CASSEQGQGTGELFF. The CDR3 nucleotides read TGTGCCAGCAGTGAACAGGGACAGGGGACCGGGGAGCTGTTTTTT. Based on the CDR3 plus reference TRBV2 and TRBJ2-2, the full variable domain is EPEVTQTPSHQVTQMGQEVILRCVPISNHLYFYWYRQILGQKVEFLVSFYNNEISEKSEIFDDQFSVERPDGSNFTLKIRSTKLEDSAMYFCASSEQGQGTGELFFGEGSRLTVL.

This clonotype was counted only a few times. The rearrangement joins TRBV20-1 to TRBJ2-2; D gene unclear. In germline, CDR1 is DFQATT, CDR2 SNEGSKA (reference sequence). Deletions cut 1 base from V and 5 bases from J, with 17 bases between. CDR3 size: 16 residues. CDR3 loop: CSARVKTTYGTGELFF. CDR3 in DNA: TGCAGTGCTAGAGTAAAAACAACGTACGGAACCGGGGAGCTGTTTTTT.

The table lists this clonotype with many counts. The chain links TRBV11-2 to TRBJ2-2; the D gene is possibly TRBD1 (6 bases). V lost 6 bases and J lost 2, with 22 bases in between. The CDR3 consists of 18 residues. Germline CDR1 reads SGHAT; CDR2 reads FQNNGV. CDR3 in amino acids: CASRSLRRTELNTGELFF. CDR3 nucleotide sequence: TGTGCCAGCAGATCCCTCCGGCGGACAGAACTCAACACCGGGGAGCTGTTTTTT.

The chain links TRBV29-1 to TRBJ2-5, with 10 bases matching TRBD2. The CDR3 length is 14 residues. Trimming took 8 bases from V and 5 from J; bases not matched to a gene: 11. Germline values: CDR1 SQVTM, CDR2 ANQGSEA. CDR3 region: CSTPAGGPGETQYF. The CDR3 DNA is TGCAGCACCCCAGCGGGAGGGCCCGGGGAGACCCAGTACTTC.

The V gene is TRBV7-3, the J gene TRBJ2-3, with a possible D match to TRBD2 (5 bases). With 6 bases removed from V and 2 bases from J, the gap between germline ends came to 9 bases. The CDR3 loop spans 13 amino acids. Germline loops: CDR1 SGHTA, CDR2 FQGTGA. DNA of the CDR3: TGTGCCAGCAGGAGGGATGTCACAGATACGCAGTATTTT. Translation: CASRRDVTDTQYF.